Below, 22 T cell receptor beta chains from the same sample are listed, as sequenced in a study of OX40 agonist ivuxolimab in advanced cancers. The library was obtained by the immunoSEQ multiplex PCR assay. Drawn from immuneACCESS, this table holds only the in-frame rearrangements with V and J called that TCRdb kept. Clones are partly lost; checked studies trace under half to an unresolved V gene and leave the rest unexplained. Across this sample there are roughly 110,000 clones, with approximately 90% seen only once. The top ten constitute approximately 0.5% of the sample. This specimen was CD4+ or CD8+ T cells sorted from blood, taken in a trial of the OX40 agonist ivuxolimab. These receptors all come from an adult with an advanced solid tumor such as melanoma, head and neck, liver or kidney cancer.

The chain joins TRBV28 to TRBJ1-5; D call uncertain. Trimming cost V 6 bases and J 0 bases, with 15 bases left between them. This CDR3 spans 16 amino acids. From germline, CDR1 is MDHEN and CDR2 SYDVKM. The CDR3 DNA sequence: TGTGCCAGCAGCCCGGGGTTGGCCCATAGCAATCAGCCCCAGCATTTT. This gives the protein CASSPGLAHSNQPQHF.

V usage is TRBV10-3 and J usage is TRBJ1-5; D is uncertain. CDR1 and CDR2 (germline): ENHRY, SYGVKD. Trimming cost V 7 bases and J 3 bases, with 16 bases left between them. This CDR3 spans 15 amino acids. Here the CDR3 reads CAIKSSQQPNQPQHF. The CDR3 DNA follows: TGTGCCATCAAGAGTAGTCAGCAACCCAATCAGCCCCAGCATTTT.

The rearrangement joins TRBV19 to TRBJ2-1; D may be TRBD1 (6 bases). Trimming removed 8 bases at V and 9 bases at J, with 17 bases between. CDR1 and CDR2 from the germline V gene are LNHDA and SQIVND (reference sequence). The CDR3 has 13 residues. In DNA form, the CDR3 reads TGTGCCAGTGCTCTAGGGGGAAGAGGTGAGCAGTTCTTC. Translated, it gives CASALGGRGEQFF.

This rearrangement joins TRBV28 to TRBJ2-1; 7 bases are shared with TRBD1. This CDR3 spans 13 amino acids. CDR1 and CDR2 (germline): MDHEN, SYDVKM. V was clipped by 4 bases and J by 5 bases; unmatched bases: 2. The CDR3 bases are TGTGCCAGCAGTTCGGGACAGCACAATGAGCAGTTCTTC. Translation gives CASSSGQHNEQFF. Full variable domain (outside the CDR3, taken from reference TRBV28 and TRBJ2-1): DVKVTQSSRYLVKRTGEKVFLECVQDMDHENMFWYRQDPGLGLRLIYFSYDVKMKEKGDIPEGYSVSREKKERFSLILESASTNQTSMYLCASSSGQHNEQFFGPGTRLTVL.

This clone was seen more than once but under ten times. The chain is built from TRBV7-9 and TRBJ1-4; no reliable D call. V was shortened by 5 bases and J by 4 bases, with 11 bases between the two germline ends. Looked up from germline, CDR1 is SEHNR and CDR2 is FQNEAQ (reference sequence). CDR3 length equals 14 residues. The chain's CDR3 is CASSLGHLNEKLFF. The CDR3 coding sequence is TGTGCCAGCAGCCTCGGGCACCTTAATGAAAAACTGTTTTTT.

The chain carries TRBV2 and TRBJ1-5; 8 bases agree with TRBD1. The CDR3 runs 12 residues. Germline V lookup: CDR1 SNHLY, CDR2 FYNNEI. V dropped 5 bases and J dropped 7; count of bases not matched to a gene: 1. In nucleotides, the CDR3 is TGTGCCAGCAGTCAGGGGGCCCAGCCCCAGCATTTT. Its translation: CASSQGAQPQHF.

This CDR3 reads CAWSVLRYPRDKTEAFF. For the CDR3, the DNA is TGTGCCTGGAGTGTACTAAGGTACCCCAGGGATAAGACTGAAGCTTTCTTT. V gene TRBV30 combines with J gene TRBJ1-1; D perhaps matches TRBD1 (5 bases). The germline V gene encodes CDR1 GTSNPN and CDR2 SVGIG (reference sequence). Trimming took 0 bases from V and 5 from J, leaving 22 bases between them. There are 17 residues in the CDR3.

Concerning this clone: The junction shows a germline mismatch at one end, possibly a read error. The chain has TRBV7-2 and TRBJ2-7; TRBD1 or TRBD2 may be the D gene (6 bases each). This CDR3 is built from 14 residues. Germline loops: CDR1 SGHTA, CDR2 FQGNSA. This CDR3 reads CVSSLVPGANEQYF. The CDR3 DNA reads as TGTGTCAGCAGCTTAGTCCCGGGGGCTAACGAGCAGTACTTC.

This clone was counted a single time. The chain has TRBV19 and TRBJ2-2; 13 bases are shared with TRBD2. CDR1 LNHDA and CDR2 SQIVND come from the germline V gene (reference sequence). This CDR3 has 16 amino acids. V shed 5 bases, J shed 5 bases, and the junction held 5 bases outside the gene matches. CDR3 DNA: TGTGCCAGTAGTCCGGGACTAGCGGGGAGGACCGGGGAGCTGTTTTTT. It translates to CASSPGLAGRTGELFF.

The V call is TRBV4-3, the J call TRBJ1-2, with D possibly being TRBD1 (5 bases). The CDR3 covers 13 residues. CDR1 is LGHNA and CDR2 is YSLEER in the germline V gene. Trimming took 4 bases from V and 5 from J, leaving 11 bases between them. The CDR3 protein is CASSRQLDYGYTF. In nucleotides, the CDR3 is TGCGCCAGCAGCCGACAGCTGGATTATGGCTACACCTTC.

This clone is a singleton in its sample. This chain uses TRBV11-2 with TRBJ2-4; D possibly corresponds to TRBD1 (6 bases). V lost 5 bases and J 0 bases, leaving 14 bases between the germline ends. CDR1 and CDR2 from the germline V gene are SGHAT and FQNNGV. There are 16 residues in the CDR3. The CDR3 region is CASSPDSFLAKNIQYF. The CDR3 DNA follows: TGTGCCAGCAGCCCGGACAGCTTCTTAGCCAAAAACATTCAGTACTTC.

The V and J genes are TRBV19 and TRBJ2-4; D gene ambiguous. V dropped 8 bases and J dropped 1 base, with 18 bases sitting between them. CDR1 is LNHDA, CDR2 SQIVND, per germline (reference sequence). This CDR3 spans 16 amino acids. The CDR3 loop reads CASRAHLSEAKNIQYF. The CDR3 nucleotides read TGTGCCAGTCGCGCTCATCTGTCGGAGGCCAAAAACATTCAGTACTTC.

This chain connects TRBV2 to TRBJ1-4; no reliable D call. This CDR3 region has 14 residues. The germline CDR1 and CDR2 sequences are SNHLY and FYNNEI. Trimming pared 2 bases from V and 7 bases from J, leaving 11 bases between. CDR3 in amino acids: CASSERVMAEKLFF. The CDR3 nucleotides are TGTGCCAGCAGTGAAAGGGTGATGGCTGAAAAACTGTTTTTT.

V usage is TRBV19 and J usage is TRBJ2-1, with no clear D. The V and J ends lost 6 bases and 0 bases respectively, with 15 bases between them. Germline V gene sequence: CDR1 LNHDA, CDR2 SQIVND (reference sequence). CDR3 size: 16 residues. The CDR3 coding sequence is TGTGCCAGTAGCCCCTCGGCAGCGAGCTCCTACAATGAGCAGTTCTTC. Translated: CASSPSAASSYNEQFF.

The chain recombines TRBV4-1 with TRBJ2-3, with 10 bases matching TRBD2. CDR1 MGHRA and CDR2 YSYEKL come from the germline V gene. J was trimmed by 8 bases and V by 4 bases; bases with no gene match: 12. The CDR3 consists of 16 residues. The chain's CDR3 is CASSLPASGGTTTQYF. The DNA for the CDR3 is TGCGCCAGCAGCCTACCGGCTAGCGGGGGCACAACTACGCAGTATTTT.

This rearrangement joins TRBV28 to TRBJ1-6, with D uncertain. V was clipped by 4 bases and J by 9 bases, with 10 bases between them. This CDR3 region has 13 residues. Germline V gene lookup returns CDR1 MDHEN and CDR2 SYDVKM. CDR3: CASSSLESSPLHF. The DNA of the CDR3 is TGTGCCAGCAGTTCCCTCGAAAGTTCACCCCTCCACTTT.

The chain combines TRBV6-6 with TRBJ2-1; TRBD2 agrees at 13 bases. The CDR3 runs 16 residues. V lost 6 bases to trimming and J lost 4 bases; unmatched junction nucleotides: 6. Germline V gives CDR1 MNHNY, CDR2 SVGAGI (reference sequence). CDR3 sequence: CASSRTSGGAYNEQFF. The CDR3 DNA reads as TGTGCCAGCAGCCGGACTAGCGGGGGAGCATACAATGAGCAGTTCTTC.

In this sample, this clone turned up a few times. The genes are TRBV18 and TRBJ2-2, with 10 nucleotides matching TRBD2. CDR1 is KGHSH and CDR2 is LQKENI in the germline V gene. The CDR3 spans 18 residues. V lost 1 base, J lost 4 bases, and 9 bases stayed unmatched. The CDR3 loop is CASSPRISGGAATGELFF. Written as DNA, the CDR3 is TGTGCCAGCTCACCACGAATCAGCGGGGGGGCTGCCACCGGGGAGCTGTTTTTT.

There are a few counts of this clone. This rearrangement joins TRBV5-4 to TRBJ2-2, with 7 bases that match TRBD1. V lost 4 bases to trimming and J lost 8 bases; unmatched junction nucleotides: 11. Looked up from germline, CDR1 is SGHNT and CDR2 is YYREEE (reference sequence). The CDR3 sequence is 15 residues long. The CDR3 sequence is CASSPRQGITGELFF. CDR3 bases: TGTGCCAGCAGCCCCCGACAGGGAATAACTGGGGAGCTGTTTTTT.

The chain couples TRBV27 to TRBJ2-1, with D possibly being TRBD1 (5 bases). Germline-derived CDR1 and CDR2 are MNHEY and SMNVEV (reference sequence). Between the trimmed V and J ends, which lost 6 bases and 1 base, there was a span of 10 bases. CDR3 size: 14 residues. CDR3 sequence: CASRQGRSYNEQFF. CDR3 DNA: TGTGCCAGCAGGCAGGGTCGGTCCTACAATGAGCAGTTCTTC.

The rearrangement links TRBV6-6 to TRBJ1-6; D possibly corresponds to TRBD1 (5 bases). Germline loops: CDR1 MNHNY, CDR2 SVGAGI (reference sequence). This CDR3 spans 13 amino acids. Trimming removed 9 bases from V and 6 bases from J, with 12 bases in between. This chain's CDR3 is CASQRGFNSPLHF. The CDR3 nucleotides are TGTGCCAGTCAGAGGGGCTTTAATTCACCCCTCCACTTT.

This chain uses TRBV5-6 with TRBJ1-1, with 7 bases lining up with TRBD1. The CDR3 has 16 residues. V lost 3 bases to trimming and J lost 3 bases; unmatched junction nucleotides: 11. CDR1 and CDR2 from the germline V gene are SGHDT and YYEEEE. Written as DNA, the CDR3 is TGTGCCAGCAGCTCCTTCGACAGGGAGGGGTACACTGAAGCTTTCTTT. Protein: CASSSFDREGYTEAFF.